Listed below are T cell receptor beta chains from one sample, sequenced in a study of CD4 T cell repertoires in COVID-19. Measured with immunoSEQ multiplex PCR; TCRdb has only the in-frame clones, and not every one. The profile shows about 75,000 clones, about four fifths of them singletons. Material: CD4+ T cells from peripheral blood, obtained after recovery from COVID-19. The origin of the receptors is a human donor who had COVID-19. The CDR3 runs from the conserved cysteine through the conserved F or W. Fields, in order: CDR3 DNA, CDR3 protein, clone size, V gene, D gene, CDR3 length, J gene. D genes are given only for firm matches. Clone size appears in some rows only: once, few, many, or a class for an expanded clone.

CDR3 DNA: TGTGCCAGCAGCTTAGTAAGGTCACTAGAAACTGAAGCTTTCTTT
CDR3 protein: CASSLVRSLETEAFF
clone size: -
V gene: TRBV7-9
D gene: -
CDR3 length: 15
J gene: TRBJ1-1

CDR3 DNA: TGTGCCAGCAGCTCGGCCGGGGCCGGCACCGGGGAGCTGTTTTTT
CDR3 protein: CASSSAGAGTGELFF
clone size: once
V gene: TRBV7-8
D gene: -
CDR3 length: 15
J gene: TRBJ2-2

CDR3 DNA: TGTGCCAGCTCCCTGCGGGACAGGGGGAATGCTTTCTTT
CDR3 protein: CASSLRDRGNAFF
clone size: -
V gene: TRBV18
D gene: TRBD1
CDR3 length: 13
J gene: TRBJ1-1

CDR3 DNA: TGCGCCAGCAGCCGGGCTACCGGGACTCACTACGAGCAGTACTTC
CDR3 protein: CASSRATGTHYEQYF
clone size: once
V gene: TRBV4-1
D gene: -
CDR3 length: 15
J gene: TRBJ2-7

CDR3 DNA: TGTGCCAGTTCGCTAGCGGGATCAGATACGCAGTATTTT
CDR3 protein: CASSLAGSDTQYF
clone size: -
V gene: TRBV5-4
D gene: TRBD2
CDR3 length: 13
J gene: TRBJ2-3

CDR3 DNA: TGTGCCAGCAGTTCACAGGGTCTGAGACAGCCCCAGCATTTT
CDR3 protein: CASSSQGLRQPQHF
clone size: -
V gene: TRBV3-1/TRBV3-2
D gene: -
CDR3 length: 14
J gene: TRBJ1-5

CDR3 DNA: TGCGCCAGCAGCCAAGAGGCTGTCGGACAGGCCTACGAGCAGTACTTC
CDR3 protein: CASSQEAVGQAYEQYF
clone size: -
V gene: TRBV4-1
D gene: TRBD1
CDR3 length: 16
J gene: TRBJ2-7

CDR3 DNA: TGTGCCAGCAGTTACCCAGAAGGCAATCAGCCCCAGCATTTT
CDR3 protein: CASSYPEGNQPQHF
clone size: -
V gene: TRBV6-6
D gene: -
CDR3 length: 14
J gene: TRBJ1-5

CDR3 DNA: TGTGCCAGCAGTTTCATGGGTGGAGAGCAGTTCTTC
CDR3 protein: CASSFMGGEQFF
clone size: few
V gene: TRBV27
D gene: -
CDR3 length: 12
J gene: TRBJ2-1

CDR3 DNA: TGCGCCAGCAGCTTGGTTCGGACTAGCGATACCGGGGAGCTGTTTTTT
CDR3 protein: CASSLVRTSDTGELFF
clone size: -
V gene: TRBV5-1
D gene: TRBD2
CDR3 length: 16
J gene: TRBJ2-2

CDR3 DNA: TGTGCCAGCAGCGCCCGGGGACTAGCGGACACCGGGGAGCTGTTTTTT
CDR3 protein: CASSARGLADTGELFF
clone size: -
V gene: TRBV5-6
D gene: TRBD2
CDR3 length: 16
J gene: TRBJ2-2

CDR3 DNA: TGTGCCAGCAGCTTGGGGGACAGGAATATGAACACTGAAGCTTTCTTT
CDR3 protein: CASSLGDRNMNTEAFF
clone size: few
V gene: TRBV7-9
D gene: TRBD1
CDR3 length: 16
J gene: TRBJ1-1

CDR3 DNA: TGTGCCAGCAGCGTAGAGCTGGAAGGGAACAATGAGCAGTTCTTC
CDR3 protein: CASSVELEGNNEQFF
clone size: -
V gene: TRBV9
D gene: -
CDR3 length: 15
J gene: TRBJ2-1

CDR3 DNA: TGCAGCGTCCCCGGGACAGGGGTTCCCTTTCCTAATTCACCCCTCCACTTT
CDR3 protein: CSVPGTGVPFPNSPLHF
clone size: -
V gene: TRBV29-1
D gene: TRBD1
CDR3 length: 17
J gene: TRBJ1-6

CDR3 DNA: TGTGCCAGCAGCCATCTCGGGAACACAGATACGCAGTATTTT
CDR3 protein: CASSHLGNTDTQYF
clone size: few
V gene: TRBV3-1/TRBV3-2
D gene: -
CDR3 length: 14
J gene: TRBJ2-3

CDR3 DNA: TGTGCCAGCCTTGCGGTCCGGCAAGAGACCCAGTACTTC
CDR3 protein: CASLAVRQETQYF
clone size: -
V gene: TRBV2
D gene: -
CDR3 length: 13
J gene: TRBJ2-5

CDR3 DNA: TGTGCCAGCGGGGAGGTTGGCTACACCTTC
CDR3 protein: CASGEVGYTF
clone size: -
V gene: TRBV25-1
D gene: -
CDR3 length: 10
J gene: TRBJ1-2

CDR3 DNA: TGCGCCAGCAGCCTAGGGGACAGGGGTTTAGGTGAGCAGTACTTC
CDR3 protein: CASSLGDRGLGEQYF
clone size: few
V gene: TRBV5-1
D gene: TRBD1
CDR3 length: 15
J gene: TRBJ2-7

CDR3 DNA: TGTGCCAGCAGCTTAGGAAGCGGTCAAGAGACCCAGTACTTC
CDR3 protein: CASSLGSGQETQYF
clone size: -
V gene: TRBV7-8
D gene: -
CDR3 length: 14
J gene: TRBJ2-5

CDR3 DNA: TGTGCCAGCAGCCTAGAGGGAGACGCAGTAAACTATGGCTACACCTTC
CDR3 protein: CASSLEGDAVNYGYTF
clone size: -
V gene: TRBV25-1
D gene: -
CDR3 length: 16
J gene: TRBJ1-2

CDR3 DNA: TGTGCCAGTAGTATAGTTGTGAACACTGAAGCTTTCTTT
CDR3 protein: CASSIVVNTEAFF
clone size: -
V gene: TRBV19
D gene: -
CDR3 length: 13
J gene: TRBJ1-1

CDR3 DNA: TGTGCCAGCAGCTTGCACAGGACACTGGCTGGGGCCAACGTCCTGACTTTC
CDR3 protein: CASSLHRTLAGANVLTF
clone size: -
V gene: TRBV9
D gene: -
CDR3 length: 17
J gene: TRBJ2-6

CDR3 DNA: TGTGCCAGCAGCTTAACTGAATCCTACGAGCAGTACTTC
CDR3 protein: CASSLTESYEQYF
clone size: -
V gene: TRBV7-8
D gene: -
CDR3 length: 13
J gene: TRBJ2-7

CDR3 DNA: TGCGCCAGCAGCCAAGTGTTGAAAGGGCCGACGGGTCAGCCCCAGCATTTT
CDR3 protein: CASSQVLKGPTGQPQHF
clone size: -
V gene: TRBV4-1
D gene: -
CDR3 length: 17
J gene: TRBJ1-5

CDR3 DNA: TGTGCCAGTAGTACTCGGTCCATAGCGGGAGGGTACACAGATACGCAGTATTTT
CDR3 protein: CASSTRSIAGGYTDTQYF
clone size: -
V gene: TRBV19
D gene: TRBD2
CDR3 length: 18
J gene: TRBJ2-3

CDR3 DNA: TGTGCCAGCAGTGAAGAGGGGCGCACAGATACGCAGTATTTT
CDR3 protein: CASSEEGRTDTQYF
clone size: -
V gene: TRBV6-1
D gene: -
CDR3 length: 14
J gene: TRBJ2-3

CDR3 DNA: TGTGCCAGCAGGGCAAAGGGTTTACATCTCCAGGGCTATGGCTACACCTTC
CDR3 protein: CASRAKGLHLQGYGYTF
clone size: -
V gene: TRBV27
D gene: -
CDR3 length: 17
J gene: TRBJ1-2

CDR3 DNA: TGTGCCAGCAGCCAAGTGAATCAGCCCCAGCATTTT
CDR3 protein: CASSQVNQPQHF
clone size: -
V gene: TRBV3-1/TRBV3-2
D gene: -
CDR3 length: 12
J gene: TRBJ1-5

CDR3 DNA: TGCAGTGCTAGTATTACGGGATCGTCCTATGGCTACACCTTC
CDR3 protein: CSASITGSSYGYTF
clone size: -
V gene: TRBV20-1
D gene: -
CDR3 length: 14
J gene: TRBJ1-2

CDR3 DNA: TGTGCCAGCAGCCAGGGACTAGCGGGCGCCCAAGAGACCCAGTACTTC
CDR3 protein: CASSQGLAGAQETQYF
clone size: few
V gene: TRBV11-3
D gene: TRBD2
CDR3 length: 16
J gene: TRBJ2-5